This paragraph reports one TCR beta chain. Its antigen is not known. TCRdb fed the 5' RACE reads into MiXCR, producing one record per CDR3 protein. Of about 470,000 distinct CDR3 sequences listed, 24% are singletons. This record belongs to a study of identical twins. Findings and limits, study-wide: It was possible that invariant MAIT and iNKT cells partly confounded the zero-insertion analyses.

The V end was cut by 5 bases, the J end by 6 bases, with 17 bases between. The CDR3 length is 14 residues. The germline CDR1 and CDR2 sequences are SGHTA and FQGNSA. The same sample was also used in a study of T cells expressing NK-cell markers. That work states: The eight sequenced donors comprised seven who were HCMV-seropositive and one who was seronegative. The share of CD8+ T cells held by dominant NKG2C+ clonotypes was roughly 1.0-8% in roughly 6 donors. Once again these clonotypes came out on top in the CD3+CD56-NKG2C+ fraction of four donors.

The clonotype originates from a woman aged 18-29 years in good health. Sequences were obtained from CD4+ T cells sorted from blood. The chain employs TRBV7-2 and TRBJ2-7; possible D gene TRBD1, 5 bases. The CDR3 bases are TGTGCCAGCAGCCGCGCCCAGGGAACGGGCGAGCAGTACTTC. Translation gives CASSRAQGTGEQYF.